This T cell receptor beta chain is drawn from a study of T cell repertoires in cytomegalovirus infection (dated by TCRdb to between 2019 and 2020). For context, the study as a whole: Alongside well-studied HLA-B-restricted epitopes, the peptide stimulations were aimed at recently identified HLA-C-restricted CMV epitopes, whose presentation resists viral immunomodulation. The HLA type of each donor mattered for the analysis, because public TCR beta signatures pointed to carriage of CMV infection along with the matching HLA type. General study outcomes and caveats: The ex vivo response was dominated by HLA-C-restricted CMV-specific TCR beta clonotypes, and the single most frequent clonotype in two of eight donors was supplied by these HLA-C-restricted clonotypes. In both this cohort and an independent roughly 350-donor cohort, the cumulative frequency of public TCR beta family members distinguished carriers of CMV infection plus the relevant HLA type.

The junction shows trimming of 6 bases on V and 0 bases on J, plus 21 bases between the germline ends. Counted from cysteine to phenylalanine, this CDR3 has 18 amino acids. Only the CDR3 DNA is retained, 54 bases long and in frame from the first base. The germline V gene (reference sequence) specifies MNHNY as CDR1 and SVGAGI as CDR2. In light of the paper, this sample's treatment or condition label describes: in vitro stimulation with specific CMV peptide epitopes to enrich CMV-specific T cells. Sequenced using an Illumina HiSeq 1500. In-frame beta chains were kept once TCRdb had trimmed the public reads at Q25 with fastp and called clones with MiXCR. CDR3 protein sequences are deduplicated, and each keeps its most common genes and DNA. The sample has approximately 910,000 distinct CDR3 sequences on record, approximately 32% of them singletons. The top ten hold about an eighth of the sample. Points on this clonotype: Its antigen is currently not known. No base quality information exists; no much larger clone differs at one position.

The clonotype was recovered from a human donor in good health (CMV status not recorded). Some clones in this sample may be carry-over from other donors' samples. Rearrangement joined TRBV6-6 to TRBJ1-5, with the identity of the D gene unclear. This sample comprised cultured CD8+ T cells from PBMCs, obtained from culture after CMV antigen stimulation. This receptor has the CDR3 CASRLQPDLSYSNQPQHF. The DNA sequence follows: TGTGCCAGCAGGCTCCAACCCGACCTCAGCTATAGCAATCAGCCCCAGCATTTT.